These 5 T cell receptor beta chains came from one sample sequenced in a study of blood T cell repertoires in COVID-19. Only in-frame clones appear in the TCRdb table, and some are missing; sequencing was by immunoSEQ multiplex PCR. The data contain 70,000 to 85,000 clones, 85% to 95% of them singletons. The sequenced material came from peripheral blood. The receptors were gathered from a woman aged 60-75 years with active COVID-19.

This clone was observed a few times. The chain combines TRBV4-1 with TRBJ2-2, with D hard to call. From germline, CDR1 is MGHRA and CDR2 YSYEKL. This CDR3 spans 15 amino acids. Trimming took 5 bases from V and 6 from J, leaving 16 bases between them. Here the CDR3 reads CASSALRLSPGELFF. CDR3 in DNA: TGCGCCAGCAGCGCCCTAAGACTTAGTCCCGGGGAGCTGTTTTTT.

This chain joins TRBV19 and TRBJ1-2; the D gene is possibly TRBD1 (6 bases). The CDR3 loop spans 15 amino acids. The germline V and J ends were trimmed by 6 bases and 0 bases, with 14 bases remaining between them. The germline gives CDR1 LNHDA, CDR2 SQIVND (reference sequence). DNA of the CDR3: TGTGCCAGTAGCTCCGACAGGCGAGCTAACTATGGCTACACCTTC. Its protein is CASSSDRRANYGYTF.

CDR3 in amino acids: CASSPGGQGNEKLFF. DNA of the CDR3: TGTGCCAGCAGCCCTGGGGGACAGGGGAATGAAAAACTGTTTTTT. The chain is built from TRBV3-1 (or the pseudogene TRBV3-2) and TRBJ1-4; TRBD1 matches 10 bases. V trimming: 4 bases; J trimming: 5 bases; junction bases outside the gene matches: 4. CDR1 and CDR2 from the germline V gene are LGHDT and YNNKEL (reference sequence). The CDR3 is 15 residues long.

The chain employs TRBV7-8 and TRBJ1-1; a weak D match, TRBD1 (6 bases). The length of the CDR3 is 17 residues. Trimming left V 2 bases short and J 4 bases short, with 20 bases between. The germline V gene has CDR1 SGHVS and CDR2 FQNEAQ. The CDR3 loop is CASSLRGGATGITEAFF. The CDR3 DNA sequence: TGTGCCAGCAGCTTAAGGGGGGGGGCAACAGGGATCACTGAAGCTTTCTTT.

The V call is TRBV6-5, the J call TRBJ2-4; 10 bases are a match to TRBD1. The CDR3 has 14 amino acids. Germline V CDR1 and CDR2: MNHEY, SVGAGI. V lost 6 bases and J lost 5; bases outside the gene matches: 4. This chain's CDR3 is CASRTGGHQNIQYF. CDR3 sequence (DNA): TGTGCCAGCAGGACAGGGGGCCACCAAAACATTCAGTACTTC.